The clone carrying this TCR beta chain was counted only a few times. The antigen is not known. The sample is drawn from a study of CD8 T cells in ankylosing spondylitis. Study-level points and caveats: Clones linked to disease, bearing a CD8+ phenotype, were relatively rare in peripheral blood. Within ankylosing spondylitis blood, a TCR beta motif made up of several highly homologous variants appeared to be characteristic. The clones that were linked to disease were reported to be significantly enriched in matched synovial fluid samples from ankylosing spondylitis patients. A number of the motif variants had already been described in reactive arthritis synovial fluid and blood.

The germline gives CDR1 ENHRY, CDR2 SYGVKD. The ends lost 6 bases at V and 6 bases at J; junction bases unmatched: 4. This CDR3 is 14 amino acids long. A quantitative 5'-RACE method, one with molecular barcodes, was used to make TCR beta libraries. TCRdb ran MiXCR on the 5' RACE reads and lists one entry per CDR3 protein. The profile shows about 540,000 distinct CDR3 sequences, roughly 13% of them singletons. The sample comprised blood, either unsorted or a sorted T cell fraction (not recorded which). The chain combines TRBV10-3 with TRBJ2-2; TRBD2 agrees at 10 bases. The clonotype originates from a male donor with ankylosing spondylitis. The CDR3 protein is CAIRKLAGAGELFF. Here the CDR3 DNA reads TGTGCCATCAGAAAGCTAGCGGGAGCCGGGGAGCTGTTTTTT.